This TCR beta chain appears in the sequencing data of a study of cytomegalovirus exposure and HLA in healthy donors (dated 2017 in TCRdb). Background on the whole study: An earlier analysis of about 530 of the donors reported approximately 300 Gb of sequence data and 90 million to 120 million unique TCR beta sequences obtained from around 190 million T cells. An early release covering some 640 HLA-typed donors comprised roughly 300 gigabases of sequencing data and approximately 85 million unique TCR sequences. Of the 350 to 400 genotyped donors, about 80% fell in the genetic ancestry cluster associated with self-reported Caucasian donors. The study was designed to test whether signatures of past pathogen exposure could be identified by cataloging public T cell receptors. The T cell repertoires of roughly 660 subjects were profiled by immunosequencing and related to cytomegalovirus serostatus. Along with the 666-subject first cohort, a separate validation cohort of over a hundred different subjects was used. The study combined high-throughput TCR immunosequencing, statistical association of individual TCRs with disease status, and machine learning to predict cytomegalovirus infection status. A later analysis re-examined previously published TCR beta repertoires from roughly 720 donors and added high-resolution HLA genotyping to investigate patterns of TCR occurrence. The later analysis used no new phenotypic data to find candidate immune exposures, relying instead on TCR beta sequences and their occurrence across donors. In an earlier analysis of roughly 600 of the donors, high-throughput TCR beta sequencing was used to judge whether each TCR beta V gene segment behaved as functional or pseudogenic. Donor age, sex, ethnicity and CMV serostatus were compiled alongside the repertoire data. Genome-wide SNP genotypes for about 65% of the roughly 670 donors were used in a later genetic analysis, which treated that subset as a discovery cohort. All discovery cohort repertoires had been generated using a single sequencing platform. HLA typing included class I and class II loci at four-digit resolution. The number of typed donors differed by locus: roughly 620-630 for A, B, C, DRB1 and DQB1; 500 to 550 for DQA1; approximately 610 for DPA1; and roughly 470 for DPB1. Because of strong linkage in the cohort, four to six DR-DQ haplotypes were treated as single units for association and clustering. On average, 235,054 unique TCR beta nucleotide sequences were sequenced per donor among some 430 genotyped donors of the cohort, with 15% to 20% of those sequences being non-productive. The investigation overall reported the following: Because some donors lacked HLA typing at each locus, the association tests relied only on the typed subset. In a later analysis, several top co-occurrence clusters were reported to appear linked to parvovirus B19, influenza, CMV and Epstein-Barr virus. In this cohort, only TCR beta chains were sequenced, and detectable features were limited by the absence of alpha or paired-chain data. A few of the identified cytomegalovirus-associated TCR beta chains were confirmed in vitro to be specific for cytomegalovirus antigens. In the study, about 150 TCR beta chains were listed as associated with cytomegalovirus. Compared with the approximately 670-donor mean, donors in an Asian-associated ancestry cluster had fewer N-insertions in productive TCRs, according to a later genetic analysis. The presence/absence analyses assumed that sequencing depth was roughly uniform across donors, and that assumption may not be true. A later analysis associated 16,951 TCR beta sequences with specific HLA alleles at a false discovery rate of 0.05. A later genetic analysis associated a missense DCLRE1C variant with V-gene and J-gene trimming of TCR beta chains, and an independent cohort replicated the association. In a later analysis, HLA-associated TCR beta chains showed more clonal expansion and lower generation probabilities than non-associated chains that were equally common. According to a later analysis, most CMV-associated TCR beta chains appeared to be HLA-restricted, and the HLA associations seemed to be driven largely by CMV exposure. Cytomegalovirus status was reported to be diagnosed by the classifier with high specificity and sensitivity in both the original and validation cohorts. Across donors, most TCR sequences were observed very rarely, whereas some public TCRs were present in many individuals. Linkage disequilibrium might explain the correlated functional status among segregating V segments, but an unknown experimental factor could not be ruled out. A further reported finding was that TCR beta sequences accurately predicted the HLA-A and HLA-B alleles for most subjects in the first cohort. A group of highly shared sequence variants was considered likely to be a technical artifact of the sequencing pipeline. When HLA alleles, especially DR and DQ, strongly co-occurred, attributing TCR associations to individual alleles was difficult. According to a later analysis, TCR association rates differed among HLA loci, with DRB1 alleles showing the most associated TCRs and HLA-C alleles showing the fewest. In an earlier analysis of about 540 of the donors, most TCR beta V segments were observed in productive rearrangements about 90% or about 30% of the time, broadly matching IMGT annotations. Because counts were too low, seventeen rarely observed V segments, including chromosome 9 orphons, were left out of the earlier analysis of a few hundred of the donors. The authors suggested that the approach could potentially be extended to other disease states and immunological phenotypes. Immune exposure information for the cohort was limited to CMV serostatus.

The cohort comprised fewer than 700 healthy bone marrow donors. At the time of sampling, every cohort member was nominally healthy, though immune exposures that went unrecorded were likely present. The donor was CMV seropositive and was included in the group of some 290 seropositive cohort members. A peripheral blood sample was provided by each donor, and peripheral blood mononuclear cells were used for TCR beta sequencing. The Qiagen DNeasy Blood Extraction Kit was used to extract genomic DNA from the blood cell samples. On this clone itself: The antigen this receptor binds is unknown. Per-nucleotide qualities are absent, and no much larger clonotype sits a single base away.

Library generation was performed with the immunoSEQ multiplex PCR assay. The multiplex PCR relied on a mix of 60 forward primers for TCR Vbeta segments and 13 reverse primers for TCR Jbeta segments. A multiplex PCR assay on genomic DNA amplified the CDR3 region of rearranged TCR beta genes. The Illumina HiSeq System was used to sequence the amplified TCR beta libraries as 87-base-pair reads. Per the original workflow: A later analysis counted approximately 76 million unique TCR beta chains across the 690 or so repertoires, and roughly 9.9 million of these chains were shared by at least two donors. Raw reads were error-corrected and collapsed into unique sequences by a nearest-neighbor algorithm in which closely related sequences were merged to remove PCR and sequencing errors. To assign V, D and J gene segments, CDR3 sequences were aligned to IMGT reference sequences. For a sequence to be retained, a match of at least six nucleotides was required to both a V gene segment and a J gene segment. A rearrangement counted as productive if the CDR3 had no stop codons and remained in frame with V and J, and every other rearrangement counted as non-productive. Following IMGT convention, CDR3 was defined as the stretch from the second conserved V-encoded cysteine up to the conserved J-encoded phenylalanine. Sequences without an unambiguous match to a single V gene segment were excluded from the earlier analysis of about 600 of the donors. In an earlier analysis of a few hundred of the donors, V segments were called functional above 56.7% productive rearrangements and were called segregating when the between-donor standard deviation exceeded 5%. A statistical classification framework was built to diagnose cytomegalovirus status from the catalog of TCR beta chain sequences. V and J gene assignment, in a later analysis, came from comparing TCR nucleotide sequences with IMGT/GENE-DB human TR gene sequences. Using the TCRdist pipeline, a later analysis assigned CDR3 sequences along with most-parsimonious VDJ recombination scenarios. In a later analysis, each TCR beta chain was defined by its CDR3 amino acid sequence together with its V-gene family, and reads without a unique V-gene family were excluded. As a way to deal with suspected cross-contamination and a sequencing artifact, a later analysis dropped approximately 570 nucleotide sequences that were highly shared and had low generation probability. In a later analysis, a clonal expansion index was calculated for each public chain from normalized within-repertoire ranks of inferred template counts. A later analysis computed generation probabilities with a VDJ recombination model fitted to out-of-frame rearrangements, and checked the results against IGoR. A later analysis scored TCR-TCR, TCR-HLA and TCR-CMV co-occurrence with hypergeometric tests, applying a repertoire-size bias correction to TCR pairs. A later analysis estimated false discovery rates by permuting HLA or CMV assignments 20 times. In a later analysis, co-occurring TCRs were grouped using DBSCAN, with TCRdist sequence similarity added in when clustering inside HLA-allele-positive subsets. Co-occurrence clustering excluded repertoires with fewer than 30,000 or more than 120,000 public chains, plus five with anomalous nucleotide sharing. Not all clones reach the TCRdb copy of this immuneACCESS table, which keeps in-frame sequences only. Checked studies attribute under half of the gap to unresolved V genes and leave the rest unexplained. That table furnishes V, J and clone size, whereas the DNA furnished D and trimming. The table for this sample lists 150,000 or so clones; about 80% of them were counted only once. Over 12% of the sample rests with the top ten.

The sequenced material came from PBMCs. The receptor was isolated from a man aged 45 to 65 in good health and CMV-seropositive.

The nucleotides read TGTGCCACTAGACAGAGCAATAGCAATCAGCCCCAGCATTTT. It translates to CATRQSNSNQPQHF. Here the chain combines TRBV6-1 and TRBJ1-5; TRBD1 could be the D gene, as 5 bases match. CDR1 MNHNS and CDR2 SASEGT are derived from the germline V gene. The junction carries 13 bases between V and J, which are trimmed by 10 bases and 0 bases respectively. Taken from cysteine to phenylalanine, the CDR3 has 14 residues. Left in the record is the CDR3 DNA by itself, 42 bases read in frame from the first base.